The present T cell receptor beta chain was sequenced within a study of blood T cell repertoires in COVID-19. Study details: Spain, Italy and the United States supplied samples that represented acute and convalescent COVID-19. Sources were T cells, B-cell-depleted T cells, or PBMCs; the material itself was cDNA or gDNA.

Source study methods: Estimation of nucleated cell counts relied on the amplification of reference gene primers. TCRdb's copy holds only in-frame clones and misses some; the assay was immunoSEQ multiplex PCR. The V and J calls and clone size come from that table; D and trimming were worked out from the DNA. This table has about 260,000 clones, roughly 86% appearing once. In germline, CDR1 is KGHSH, CDR2 LQKENI. The CDR3 length is 18 residues. Trimming at V came to 2 bases and at J to 3 bases, leaving 10 bases not matched to a gene. While infection was still active, Seattle patients were enrolled and then followed longitudinally.

This chain links TRBV18 with TRBJ1-5; 10 positions match TRBD1. Sequencing input: peripheral blood. The source of this sequence is a woman in her thirties with COVID-19, enrolled during active disease. The CDR3 sequence is CASSPKGQGITNNQPQHF. The CDR3 nucleotides read TGTGCCAGCTCACCAAAGGGACAGGGGATTACCAACAATCAGCCCCAGCATTTT.